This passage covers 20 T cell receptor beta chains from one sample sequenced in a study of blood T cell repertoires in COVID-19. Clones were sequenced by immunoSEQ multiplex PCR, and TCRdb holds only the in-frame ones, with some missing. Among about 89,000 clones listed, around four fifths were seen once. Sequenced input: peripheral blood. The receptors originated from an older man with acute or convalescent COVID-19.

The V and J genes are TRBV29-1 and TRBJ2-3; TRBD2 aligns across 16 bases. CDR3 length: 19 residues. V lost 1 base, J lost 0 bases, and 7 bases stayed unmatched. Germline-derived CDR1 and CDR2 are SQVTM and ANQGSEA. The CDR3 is CSVEAQGLAGGVSTDTQYF. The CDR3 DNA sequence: TGCAGCGTTGAAGCCCAGGGACTAGCGGGAGGGGTGAGCACAGATACGCAGTATTTT.

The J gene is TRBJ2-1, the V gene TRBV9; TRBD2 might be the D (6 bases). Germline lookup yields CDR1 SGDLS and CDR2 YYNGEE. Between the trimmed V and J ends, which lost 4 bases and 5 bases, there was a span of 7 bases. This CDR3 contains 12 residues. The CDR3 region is CASSSSDNEQFF. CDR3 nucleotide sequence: TGTGCCAGCAGCTCTAGCGACAATGAGCAGTTCTTC. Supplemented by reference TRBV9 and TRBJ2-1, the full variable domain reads DSGVTQTPKHLITATGQRVTLRCSPRSGDLSVYWYQQSLDQGLQFLIQYYNGEERAKGNILERFSAQQFPDLHSELNLSSLELGDSALYFCASSSSDNEQFFGPGTRLTVL.

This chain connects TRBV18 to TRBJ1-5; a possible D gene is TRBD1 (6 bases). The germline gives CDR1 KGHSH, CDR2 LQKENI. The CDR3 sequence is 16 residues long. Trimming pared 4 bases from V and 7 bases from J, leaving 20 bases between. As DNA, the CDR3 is TGTGCCAGCTCACTCGGGACATCCGACCGGGGCCAGCCCCAGCATTTT. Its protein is CASSLGTSDRGQPQHF.

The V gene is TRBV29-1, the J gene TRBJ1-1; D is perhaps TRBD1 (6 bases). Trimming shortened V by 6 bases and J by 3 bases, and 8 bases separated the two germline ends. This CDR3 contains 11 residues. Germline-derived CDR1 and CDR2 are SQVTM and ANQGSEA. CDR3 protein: CSVQGYTEAFF. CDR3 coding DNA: TGCAGCGTACAGGGTTACACTGAAGCTTTCTTT.

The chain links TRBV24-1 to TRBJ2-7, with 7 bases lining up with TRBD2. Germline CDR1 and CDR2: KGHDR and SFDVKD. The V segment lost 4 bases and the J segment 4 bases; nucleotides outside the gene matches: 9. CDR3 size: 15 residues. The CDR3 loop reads CATSDPSGNRYEQYF. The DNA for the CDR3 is TGTGCCACCAGTGACCCAAGCGGGAACCGGTACGAGCAGTACTTC.

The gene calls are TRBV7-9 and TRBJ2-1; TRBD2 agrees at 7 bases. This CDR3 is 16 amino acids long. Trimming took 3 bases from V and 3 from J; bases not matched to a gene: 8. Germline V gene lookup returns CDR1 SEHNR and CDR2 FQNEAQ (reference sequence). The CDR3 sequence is CASSFSAGTFYNEQFF. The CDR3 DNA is TGTGCCAGCAGCTTCTCAGCGGGAACCTTCTACAATGAGCAGTTCTTC.

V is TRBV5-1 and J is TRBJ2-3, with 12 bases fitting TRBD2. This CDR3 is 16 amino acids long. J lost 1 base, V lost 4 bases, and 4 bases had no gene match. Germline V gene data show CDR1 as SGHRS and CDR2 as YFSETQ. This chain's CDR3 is CASSVLAGGRTDTQYF. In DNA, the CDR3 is TGCGCCAGCAGCGTCCTAGCGGGGGGGCGCACAGATACGCAGTATTTT. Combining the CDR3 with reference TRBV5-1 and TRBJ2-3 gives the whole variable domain KAGVTQTPRYLIKTRGQQVTLSCSPISGHRSVSWYQQTPGQGLQFLFEYFSETQRNKGNFPGRFSGRQFSNSRSEMNVSTLELGDSALYLCASSVLAGGRTDTQYFGPGTRLTVL.

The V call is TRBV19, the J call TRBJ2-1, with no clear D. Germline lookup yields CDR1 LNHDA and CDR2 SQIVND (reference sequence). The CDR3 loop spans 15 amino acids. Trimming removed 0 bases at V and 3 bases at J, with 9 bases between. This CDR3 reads CASSIDPAGYNEQFF. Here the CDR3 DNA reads TGTGCCAGTAGTATAGATCCGGCAGGCTACAATGAGCAGTTCTTC.

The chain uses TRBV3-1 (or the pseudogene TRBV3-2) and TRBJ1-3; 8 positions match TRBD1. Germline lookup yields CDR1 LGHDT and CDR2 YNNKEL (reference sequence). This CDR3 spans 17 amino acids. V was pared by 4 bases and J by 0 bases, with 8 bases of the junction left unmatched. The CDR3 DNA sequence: TGTGCCAGCAGCCCCCTGGACAGGGCCAACTCTGGAAACACCATATATTTT. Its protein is CASSPLDRANSGNTIYF.

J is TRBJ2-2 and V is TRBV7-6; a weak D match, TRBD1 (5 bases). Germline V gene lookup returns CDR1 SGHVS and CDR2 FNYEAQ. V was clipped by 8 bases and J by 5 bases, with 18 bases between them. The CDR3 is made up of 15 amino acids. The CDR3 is CASSAQGGWTGELFF. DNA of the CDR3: TGTGCCAGCTCCGCGCAGGGCGGTTGGACCGGGGAGCTGTTTTTT.

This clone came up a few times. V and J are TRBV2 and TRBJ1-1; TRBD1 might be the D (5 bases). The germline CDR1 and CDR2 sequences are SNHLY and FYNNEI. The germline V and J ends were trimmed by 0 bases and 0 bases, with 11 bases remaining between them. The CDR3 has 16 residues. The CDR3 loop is CASSEASARVNTEAFF. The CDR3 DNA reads TGTGCCAGCAGTGAAGCGTCGGCCAGGGTGAACACTGAAGCTTTCTTT. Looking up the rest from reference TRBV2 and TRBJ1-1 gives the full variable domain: EPEVTQTPSHQVTQMGQEVILRCVPISNHLYFYWYRQILGQKVEFLVSFYNNEISEKSEIFDDQFSVERPDGSNFTLKIRSTKLEDSAMYFCASSEASARVNTEAFFGQGTRLTVV.

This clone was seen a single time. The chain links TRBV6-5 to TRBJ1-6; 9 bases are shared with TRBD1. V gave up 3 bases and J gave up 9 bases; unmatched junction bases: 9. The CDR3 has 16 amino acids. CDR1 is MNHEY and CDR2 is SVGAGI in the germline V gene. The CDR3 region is CASSYESGTGSSPLHF. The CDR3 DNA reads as TGTGCCAGCAGTTATGAATCTGGGACAGGGAGTTCACCCCTCCACTTT.

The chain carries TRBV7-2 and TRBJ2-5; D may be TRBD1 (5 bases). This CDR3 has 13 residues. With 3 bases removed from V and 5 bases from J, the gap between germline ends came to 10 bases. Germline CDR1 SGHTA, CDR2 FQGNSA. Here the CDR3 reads CASSLGRWETQYF. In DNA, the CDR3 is TGTGCCAGCAGCTTGGGGCGGTGGGAGACCCAGTACTTC.

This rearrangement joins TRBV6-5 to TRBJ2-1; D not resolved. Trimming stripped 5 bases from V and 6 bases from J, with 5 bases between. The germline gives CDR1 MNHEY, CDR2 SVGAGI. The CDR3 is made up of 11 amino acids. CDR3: CASSPSNEQFF. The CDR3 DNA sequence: TGTGCCAGCAGTCCCAGCAATGAGCAGTTCTTC.

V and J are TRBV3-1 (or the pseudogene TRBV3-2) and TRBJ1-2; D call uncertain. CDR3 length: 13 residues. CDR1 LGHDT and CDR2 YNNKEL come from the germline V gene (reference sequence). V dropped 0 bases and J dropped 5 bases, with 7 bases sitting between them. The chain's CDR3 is CASSQDRKYGYTF. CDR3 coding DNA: TGTGCCAGCAGCCAAGACAGGAAATATGGCTACACCTTC.

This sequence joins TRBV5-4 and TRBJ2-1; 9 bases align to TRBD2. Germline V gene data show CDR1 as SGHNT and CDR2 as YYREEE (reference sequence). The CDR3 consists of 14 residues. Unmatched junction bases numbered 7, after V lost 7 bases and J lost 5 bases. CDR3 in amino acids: CASLVQRGDNEQFF. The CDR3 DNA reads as TGTGCCAGCTTGGTCCAGCGGGGGGACAATGAGCAGTTCTTC.

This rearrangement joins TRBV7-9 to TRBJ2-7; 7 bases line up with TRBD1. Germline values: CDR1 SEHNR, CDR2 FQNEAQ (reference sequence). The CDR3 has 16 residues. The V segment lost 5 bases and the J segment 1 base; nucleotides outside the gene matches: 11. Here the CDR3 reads CASSLSEGTASYEQYF. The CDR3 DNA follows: TGTGCCAGCAGCCTCTCGGAAGGGACAGCATCCTACGAGCAGTACTTC. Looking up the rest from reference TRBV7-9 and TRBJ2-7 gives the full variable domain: DTGVSQNPRHKITKRGQNVTFRCDPISEHNRLYWYRQTLGQGPEFLTYFQNEAQLEKSRLLSDRFSAERPKGSFSTLEIQRTEQGDSAMYLCASSLSEGTASYEQYFGPGTRLTVT.

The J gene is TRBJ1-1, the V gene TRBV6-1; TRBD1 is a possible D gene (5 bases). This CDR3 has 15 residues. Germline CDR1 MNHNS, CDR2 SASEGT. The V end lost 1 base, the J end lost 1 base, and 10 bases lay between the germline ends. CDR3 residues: CASSEDRSANTEAFF. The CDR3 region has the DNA TGTGCCAGCAGTGAAGACAGGTCCGCGAACACTGAAGCTTTCTTT.

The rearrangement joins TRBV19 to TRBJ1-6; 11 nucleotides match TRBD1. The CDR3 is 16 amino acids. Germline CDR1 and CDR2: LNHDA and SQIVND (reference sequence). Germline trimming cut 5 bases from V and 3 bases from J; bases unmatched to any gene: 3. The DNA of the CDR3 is TGTGCCAGTAGTCCGGACAGGGGGCACTATAATTCACCCCTCCACTTT. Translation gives CASSPDRGHYNSPLHF.

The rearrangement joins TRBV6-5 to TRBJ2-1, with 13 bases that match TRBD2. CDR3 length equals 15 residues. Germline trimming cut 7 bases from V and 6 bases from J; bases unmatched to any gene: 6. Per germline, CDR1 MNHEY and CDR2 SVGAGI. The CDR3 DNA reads TGTGCCAGCACTACCGGGACTAGCGGGGTCAATGAGCAGTTCTTC. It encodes CASTTGTSGVNEQFF.